The next 10 T cell receptor beta chains were all read from a single sample in a study of graft-versus-host responses after intestinal transplantation. Libraries were prepared by immunoSEQ multiplex PCR; TCRdb keeps only in-frame clonotypes and omits some of them. The table includes some 10,000 clones, 90% to 95% detected once. Sequenced material: PBMCs, taken almost 70 days after transplant. The origin of the receptors is a human patient who received an intestinal transplant, so some T cells may come from the graft donor.

This clone was picked up one time. The rearrangement joins TRBV19 to TRBJ2-7, with D unresolved. The V end was cut by 3 bases, the J end by 5 bases, with 17 bases between. The CDR3 runs to 15 residues. In germline, CDR1 is LNHDA, CDR2 SQIVND (reference sequence). For the CDR3, the DNA is TGTGCCAGTAGTATTTTAGGGTCCGACCTGAACGAGCAGTACTTC. This encodes CASSILGSDLNEQYF.

The genes are TRBV11-2 and TRBJ2-3; TRBD2 matches at 9 bases. The length of the CDR3 is 14 residues. The germline V gene encodes CDR1 SGHAT and CDR2 FQNNGV. V gave up 7 bases and J gave up 4 bases; unmatched junction bases: 6. Here the CDR3 DNA reads TGTGCCAGCAATGATAGCGGGAGTCCAGATACGCAGTATTTT. It specifies CASNDSGSPDTQYF.

This chain joins TRBV28 and TRBJ1-5; D is perhaps TRBD1 (6 bases). The length of the CDR3 is 18 residues. In germline, CDR1 is MDHEN, CDR2 SYDVKM. V was cut by 1 base and J by 0 bases, with 16 bases left in between. This CDR3 reads CASSLLGQIPYSNQPQHF. In DNA form, the CDR3 reads TGTGCCAGCAGTTTATTAGGACAGATCCCTTATAGCAATCAGCCCCAGCATTTT.

The chain is built from TRBV4-1 and TRBJ2-7; a weak D match, TRBD2 (6 bases). The germline CDR1 and CDR2 sequences are MGHRA and YSYEKL. V was trimmed by 1 base and J by 2 bases, leaving 15 bases between them. The CDR3 consists of 16 residues. In nucleotides, the CDR3 is TGCGCCAGCAGCCAAGGGGTGGGGGGACTCGCCTACGAGCAGTACTTC. The encoded protein is CASSQGVGGLAYEQYF.

The chain recombines TRBV7-8 with TRBJ2-7, with TRBD1 matching over 7 bases. The V segment lost 3 bases and the J segment 9 bases; nucleotides outside the gene matches: 5. The germline V gene encodes CDR1 SGHVS and CDR2 FQNEAQ. The CDR3 runs to 12 residues. This CDR3 is CASSLIRDRQYF. The CDR3 DNA follows: TGTGCCAGCAGCTTGATCCGGGACAGGCAGTACTTC. Using reference TRBV7-8 and TRBJ2-7 for the parts outside the CDR3, the full variable domain is GAGVSQSPRYKVAKRGQDVALRCDPISGHVSLFWYQQALGQGPEFLTYFQNEAQLDKSGLPSDRFFAERPEGSVSTLKIQRTQQEDSAVYLCASSLIRDRQYFGPGTRLTVT.

This chain joins TRBV19 and TRBJ1-2; D perhaps matches TRBD1 (6 bases). This CDR3 comprises 14 residues. V dropped 5 bases and J dropped 2 bases, with 12 bases sitting between them. From germline, CDR1 is LNHDA and CDR2 SQIVND (reference sequence). Here the CDR3 reads CASSWSGANYGYTF. The DNA of the CDR3 is TGTGCCAGTAGTTGGTCAGGGGCGAACTATGGCTACACCTTC.

The chain joins TRBV7-9 to TRBJ2-7; perhaps TRBD2 as D (6 bases). The V end lost 5 bases, the J end lost 0 bases, and 11 bases lay between the germline ends. CDR3 size: 14 residues. Looked up from germline, CDR1 is SEHNR and CDR2 is FQNEAQ (reference sequence). The CDR3 loop is CASSGDGSSYEQYF. DNA of the CDR3: TGTGCCAGCAGCGGGGACGGGAGCTCCTACGAGCAGTACTTC.

The CDR3 region has the DNA TGTGCCAGCGAGGGAATAGGGGGCTATGGCTACACCTTC. As protein: CASEGIGGYGYTF. The chain employs TRBV6-6 and TRBJ1-2; TRBD1 is a possible D gene (6 bases). Trimming took off 8 bases at V and 4 bases at J, with 14 bases between the two ends. This CDR3 contains 13 residues. Germline lookup yields CDR1 MNHNY and CDR2 SVGAGI (reference sequence).

The CDR3 region is CATSMYRENTEAFF. The CDR3 DNA reads as TGTGCCACCAGCATGTACAGAGAGAACACTGAAGCTTTCTTT. V gene TRBV15 combines with J gene TRBJ1-1; no reliable D call. CDR3 size: 14 residues. The germline V gene encodes CDR1 LNHNV and CDR2 YYDKDF (reference sequence). The V gene lost 4 bases and the J gene lost 1 base, with 10 bases spanning the gap.

The V and J genes are TRBV4-1 and TRBJ1-1; D is perhaps TRBD1 (5 bases). V was cut by 0 bases and J by 5 bases, with 10 bases left in between. The germline V gene encodes CDR1 MGHRA and CDR2 YSYEKL. This CDR3 contains 14 residues. This chain's CDR3 is CASSQEAGWTEAFF. CDR3 in DNA: TGCGCCAGCAGCCAAGAGGCAGGGTGGACTGAAGCTTTCTTT.